One and the same sample provided the 26 T cell receptor beta chains below, sequenced in a study of liver allograft versus peripheral blood T cells. Study-wide context: Liver transplant recipients had T cell receptor repertoires compared between transplanted liver and peripheral blood.

TCRdb fed the reads into MiXCR, producing one record per CDR3 protein. The data show hundreds of distinct CDR3 sequences, 15% to 20% seen once. These receptors were taken from a human patient who had a liver transplant. Part of the T cell pool may stem from the graft donor.

Judged by abundance, this clonotype is medium-sized. This may come from a read error, since a much larger clone is one base off. The rearrangement joins TRBV10-3 to TRBJ1-6; D perhaps matches TRBD1 (6 bases). The germline CDR1 and CDR2 sequences are ENHRY and SYGVKD. The CDR3 is 15 residues long. In nucleotides, the CDR3 is TGTGCCACCAGTGGCCAGACAGGAGAGAATTCACCCCTCCACTTT. Translation gives CATSGQTGENSPLHF.

The sample holds one count of this clonotype. A far larger clone is off by one base, so a read error is likely. The V and J genes are TRBV6-1 and TRBJ2-7; the match to TRBD2 covers 7 bases. The germline V gene encodes CDR1 MNHNS and CDR2 SASEGT. This CDR3 contains 15 residues. In DNA, the CDR3 is TGTGCCAGCGCCCCCGGGACTACGAGCTCCTACGAGCAGCACTTC. It codes for CASAPGTTSSYEQHF.

This chain connects TRBV7-9 to TRBJ2-7; TRBD1 matches at 8 bases. The germline CDR1 and CDR2 sequences are SEHNR and FQNEAQ (reference sequence). This CDR3 comprises 15 residues. The J segment lost 0 bases and the V segment lost 5 bases, leaving 6 bases of the junction unmatched. The CDR3 nucleotides read TGTGCCAGCAGCCAAGGGACAGGTAGCTCCTACGAGCAGTACTTC. It specifies CASSQGTGSSYEQYF.

This clonotype is medium-sized by share. The rearrangement joins TRBV5-6 to TRBJ2-1, with D possibly matching TRBD2 (5 bases). From germline, CDR1 is SGHDT and CDR2 YYEEEE. Deletions cut 6 bases from V and 6 bases from J, with 13 bases between. The CDR3 contains 13 residues. CDR3 coding DNA: TGTGCCAGCACCCATGAAGGGAGCAATGAGCAGTTCTTC. Its protein is CASTHEGSNEQFF.

In this sample, this clonotype is medium-sized (0.01 to 0.1%). The genes are TRBV14 and TRBJ2-7, with 11 bases aligning to TRBD2. The CDR3 runs to 16 residues. V lost 3 bases to trimming and J lost 7 bases; unmatched junction nucleotides: 11. The germline V gene encodes CDR1 SGHDN and CDR2 FVKESK. The CDR3 DNA follows: TGTGCCAGCAGCCAGAGAGGGCTAGCGGGAGGAGGGGAGCAGTACGTC. Amino acid sequence: CASSQRGLAGGGEQYV.

By share of the sample, this clonotype is medium-sized. This chain joins TRBV5-5 and TRBJ1-2; a weak D match, TRBD1 (6 bases). With 2 bases removed from V and 5 bases from J, the gap between germline ends came to 19 bases. The CDR3 is 16 residues long. Germline V gene data show CDR1 as SGHKS and CDR2 as YYEKEE (reference sequence). The CDR3 region is CASSFPGAWDVYGYTF. DNA of the CDR3: TGTGCCAGCAGCTTTCCGGGGGCGTGGGATGTTTATGGCTACACCTTC. Variable domain in full (rest from reference TRBV5-5 and TRBJ1-2): DAGVTQSPTHLIKTRGQQVTLRCSPISGHKSVSWYQQVLGQGPQFIFQYYEKEERGRGNFPDRFSARQFPNYSSELNVNALLLGDSALYLCASSFPGAWDVYGYTFGSGTRLTVV.

This clonotype rates as large. The chain links TRBV19 to TRBJ2-3, with 9 bases matching TRBD2. V shed 9 bases, J shed 1 base, and the junction held 8 bases outside the gene matches. CDR1 is LNHDA and CDR2 is SQIVND in the germline V gene (reference sequence). The CDR3 covers 15 residues. The chain's CDR3 is CASSTERGGTDTQYF. DNA of the CDR3: TGTGCCAGCTCAACCGAGCGGGGGGGCACAGATACGCAGTATTTT.

The chain has TRBV27 and TRBJ2-1, with TRBD2 as a possible D gene (6 bases). Germline V CDR1 and CDR2: MNHEY, SMNVEV (reference sequence). V was trimmed by 2 bases and J by 3 bases, leaving 8 bases between them. The CDR3 has 14 amino acids. CDR3 sequence (DNA): TGTGCCAGCAGTTTAGGGGGGAGCTACAATGAGCAGTTCTTC. Residues: CASSLGGSYNEQFF.

This clonotype is medium-sized. This chain joins TRBV6-5 and TRBJ1-1, with D unclear. The CDR3 extends over 11 amino acids. Looked up from germline, CDR1 is MNHEY and CDR2 is SVGAGI. With 6 bases removed from V and 5 bases from J, the gap between germline ends came to 7 bases. CDR3 amino acids: CASSSGTEAFF. DNA for the CDR3: TGTGCCAGCAGCTCGGGTACTGAAGCTTTCTTT.

In its sample, this clonotype is large. The genes are TRBV29-1 and TRBJ1-2, with 7 bases that match TRBD1. Germline V gene data show CDR1 as SQVTM and CDR2 as ANQGSEA. CDR3 length equals 14 residues. V was clipped by 5 bases and J by 1 base; unmatched bases: 7. DNA for the CDR3: TGCAGCGTTCCGCCTGCAGGGGGTAACTATGGCTACACCTTC. Protein sequence: CSVPPAGGNYGYTF.

By sample share, this clonotype is large. This sequence joins TRBV19 and TRBJ2-7; D possibly corresponds to TRBD1 (6 bases). V gave up 5 bases and J gave up 5 bases, with 16 bases separating them. Germline-derived CDR1 and CDR2 are LNHDA and SQIVND (reference sequence). The CDR3 consists of 14 residues. The DNA of the CDR3 is TGTGCCAGTAGTCCCTCCAGGGGATCCCACGAGCAGTACGTC. Amino acid sequence: CASSPSRGSHEQYV.

This chain joins TRBV11-2 and TRBJ2-7; 9 bases align to TRBD2. Germline V lookup: CDR1 SGHAT, CDR2 FQNNGV. Losses at the gene ends were 1 base for V and 4 bases for J; bases not matched to a gene: 5. CDR3 length equals 15 residues. CDR3 in DNA: TGTGCCAGCAGCTTAGGGCGGGGGGGCCTTTACGAGCAGTACTTC. Translated, it gives CASSLGRGGLYEQYF.

This clonotype is judged medium-sized. The chain uses TRBV29-1 and TRBJ2-1; 7 bases match TRBD1. Per germline, CDR1 SQVTM and CDR2 ANQGSEA. This CDR3 has 13 residues. Unmatched junction bases numbered 11, after V lost 8 bases and J lost 7 bases. Written as DNA, the CDR3 is TGCAGCCTGACAGGGATGAGTGGGAATGAGCAGTTCTTC. Protein sequence: CSLTGMSGNEQFF.

By sample share, this clonotype is medium-sized. The gene calls are TRBV7-9 and TRBJ1-1; D is ambiguous. The V gene lost 3 bases and the J gene lost 5 bases, with 10 bases spanning the gap. Germline V gene lookup returns CDR1 SEHNR and CDR2 FQNEAQ (reference sequence). The CDR3 has 13 amino acids. In nucleotides, the CDR3 is TGTGCCAGCAGCTTCTCCGGGTCTACTGAAGCTTTCTTT. This translates into CASSFSGSTEAFF.

In the case of this clonotype: Only one base separates this from a far larger clonotype, so it likely reflects a read error. This chain connects TRBV7-2 to TRBJ1-4; TRBD1 matches at 9 bases. CDR1 and CDR2 from the germline V gene are SGHTA and FQGNSA. With 1 base clipped from V and 8 bases from J, the junction kept 2 bases outside the gene matches. This CDR3 is 14 amino acids long. The CDR3 DNA follows: TGTGCCAGCAGCTTAGGGGACAGGGACGAAAAACTGTTTTTT. The encoded protein is CASSLGDRDEKLFF. The complete variable domain, with remaining parts taken from reference TRBV7-2 and TRBJ1-4, reads GAGVSQSPSNKVTEKGKDVELRCDPISGHTALYWYRQSLGQGLEFLIYFQGNSAPDKSGLPSDRFSAERTGGSVSTLTIQRTQQEDSAVYLCASSLGDRDEKLFFGSGTQLSVL.

Judged by abundance, this clonotype is medium-sized. The chain has TRBV6-5 and TRBJ1-2; 10 positions agree with TRBD1. After removal of 5 bases from V and 8 bases from J, the junction contained 5 bases not matched to a gene. The length of the CDR3 is 13 residues. Germline CDR1 MNHEY, CDR2 SVGAGI. The CDR3 region is CASSGDRGGGYTF. The CDR3 DNA sequence: TGTGCCAGCAGTGGGGACAGGGGAGGAGGCTACACCTTC.

A note on this clonotype: A much larger clonotype is one base distant, so this may be a read error. The chain employs TRBV13 and TRBJ2-1; 11 bases are shared with TRBD2. J lost 9 bases, V lost 10 bases, and 17 bases had no gene match. The CDR3 runs 16 residues. The germline CDR1 and CDR2 sequences are PRHDT and FYEKMQ (reference sequence). The CDR3 nucleotides read TGTGCCAACAGGGTAGCGGGAGGGCGTTACGTCGGTGAGCAGTTCTTC. This translates into CANRVAGGRYVGEQFF.

This clonotype is large by share. The chain uses TRBV12-3 or TRBV12-4 and TRBJ1-6; tentative D call: TRBD1 (5 bases). The CDR3 length is 17 residues. The ends were cut back, 3 bases at V and 0 bases at J, with 12 bases in the middle. The CDR3 is CASSLGVPSSYNSPLHF. The CDR3 DNA reads TGTGCCAGCAGTTTGGGGGTTCCCTCCTCCTATAATTCACCCCTCCACTTT.

This clonotype is medium-sized. In DNA, the CDR3 is TGCAGTGCTAGAGATGTGAACTCCTACGAGCAGTACTTC. It is translated as CSARDVNSYEQYF. V and J are TRBV20-1 and TRBJ2-7; D is unclear. The V and J ends lost 0 bases and 0 bases respectively, with 6 bases between them. The CDR3 covers 13 residues. CDR1 is DFQATT and CDR2 is SNEGSKA in the germline V gene (reference sequence).

By share, this clonotype ranks as medium-sized. V is TRBV24-1 and J is TRBJ2-3; D might be TRBD1 (6 bases). CDR1 and CDR2 (germline): KGHDR, SFDVKD. Trimming shortened V by 3 bases and J by 3 bases, and 12 bases separated the two germline ends. The CDR3 is made up of 15 amino acids. Here the CDR3 DNA reads TGTGCCACCAGTGATAAGGGGGAAGTAACAGATACGCAGTATTTT. Translating gives CATSDKGEVTDTQYF.

By frequency in the sample, this clonotype is medium-sized (0.01 to 0.1%). CDR3 bases: TGTGCCAGCAGCTTGGGACCTCGGAGCACCGGGGAGCTGTTTTTT. Residues: CASSLGPRSTGELFF. J is TRBJ2-2 and V is TRBV5-4; D not certain. In germline, CDR1 is SGHNT, CDR2 YYREEE (reference sequence). Trimming pared 0 bases from V and 4 bases from J, leaving 10 bases between. This CDR3 is 15 amino acids long.

This clonotype is deemed medium-sized. The genes are TRBV7-9 and TRBJ2-7; 9 bases line up with TRBD1. Trimming removed 5 bases from V and 5 bases from J; junction bases left unmatched: 10. This CDR3 is built from 15 residues. Germline V gives CDR1 SEHNR, CDR2 FQNEAQ (reference sequence). CDR3 nucleotide sequence: TGTGCCAGCAGCCTTCCCGGACAGGGGATCCACGAGCAGTACTTC. Its translation: CASSLPGQGIHEQYF.

This clonotype ranks as medium-sized. The chain combines TRBV15 with TRBJ2-1, with D perhaps given as TRBD1 or TRBD2 (5 bases each). V was pared by 11 bases and J by 1 base, with 15 bases between. The CDR3 sequence is 14 residues long. From germline, CDR1 is LNHNV and CDR2 YYDKDF (reference sequence). CDR3 in DNA: TGTGCCGCTGGGGGTGAGGTGTCCTACAATGAGCAGTTCTTC. It yields the protein CAAGGEVSYNEQFF.

The J gene is TRBJ1-1, the V gene TRBV5-6; 7 positions match TRBD1. The CDR3 consists of 15 residues. V shed 1 base and J 6 bases; nucleotides not matched to a gene: 9. CDR1 and CDR2 (germline): SGHDT, YYEEEE. The CDR3 DNA sequence: TGTGCCAGCAGCTTGTTAGGGGGCAAGGGCGCTGAAGCTTTCTTT. It translates to CASSLLGGKGAEAFF. Full variable domain (rest looked up from reference TRBV5-6 and TRBJ1-1): DAGVTQSPTHLIKTRGQQVTLRCSPKSGHDTVSWYQQALGQGPQFIFQYYEEEERQRGNFPDRFSGHQFPNYSSELNVNALLLGDSALYLCASSLLGGKGAEAFFGQGTRLTVV.

With regard to this clonotype: A far larger clone is just one base off, so this is likely a read error. The chain employs TRBV27 and TRBJ1-3; no firm D call. From germline, CDR1 is MNHEY and CDR2 SMNVEV (reference sequence). Trimming left V 11 bases short and J 4 bases short, with 18 bases between. The CDR3 length is 14 residues. As DNA, the CDR3 is TGTGCCTGTAGTATTGGACTCCTGGGAAACACCATATATTTT. It yields the protein CACSIGLLGNTIYF.

By proportion, this clonotype is medium-sized. The chain joins TRBV11-2 to TRBJ1-6; TRBD1 might be the D (5 bases). This CDR3 contains 13 residues. Deletions cut 6 bases from V and 11 bases from J, with 14 bases between. Germline-derived CDR1 and CDR2 are SGHAT and FQNNGV. CDR3 DNA: TGTGCCAGCAGGGGGCGGCTAAGGGCACCCCTCCACTTT. The encoded protein is CASRGRLRAPLHF.